Included here is one TCR beta chain sequence, with context. Its specificity is not known. This sample was included in a study of shared clonotypes between healthy human individuals. General study findings and limits: Non-shared clonotypes had lower generation probabilities than those shared by all four donors.

Trimming removed 3 bases from V and 6 bases from J; junction bases left unmatched: 6. This CDR3 has 14 amino acids. Germline values: CDR1 SGHRS, CDR2 YFSETQ. DNA at approximately 200 ng, about 30,000 T cell genomes, went into sorted-subset replicate PCRs. Using immunoSEQ multiplex PCR, the repertoire was profiled, and TCRdb retains in-frame clones only, with some absent. This sample has roughly 2,500,000 clones, with roughly 93% found just once. Sequencing was performed on naive CD4+ T cells from PBMCs. Subset given: CD45RA+ positively selected. The rearrangement links TRBV5-1 to TRBJ1-1, with 9 positions matching TRBD1. The sequence was obtained from a man aged 18 to 30 in good health. Some clones in this sample may be carry-over from other donors' samples. The CDR3, as DNA: TGCGCCAGCAGCTCCACAGGGGGCACGGCTGAAGCTTTCTTT. It codes for CASSSTGGTAEAFF.